This TCR beta chain was profiled in a study of beta chain features in type 1 diabetes. Study-level findings and limits: A moderate, significant TCRB CDR3 shortening appeared in type 1 diabetes across four CD4+ subsets.

Turning to this clone: Its specificity is not known.

All of the isolated RNA was reverse transcribed, so expressed TCRB transcripts were sequenced. TCRdb's table, derived via immunoSEQ multiplex PCR, lists solely in-frame clones and lacks some. The sample shows over 200,000 clones, about 11% of them seen only once. The CDR3 loop spans 13 amino acids. CDR1 and CDR2 (germline): SGHRS, YFSETQ. Germline trimming cut 3 bases from V and 0 bases from J; bases unmatched to any gene: 0. This TCR was sampled from a man younger than 40 with type 1 diabetes. Sequences were obtained from naive CD4+ T cells from blood. The J gene is TRBJ2-7, the V gene TRBV5-1; 7 bases are a match to TRBD2. DNA for the CDR3: TGCGCCAGCAGCTGGGGGGGCTCCTACGAGCAGTACTTC. It translates to CASSWGGSYEQYF.